The clone carrying this TCR beta chain was counted only a few times. Its antigen is undetermined. This sample was included in a study of cytomegalovirus exposure and HLA in healthy donors. The PCR used 60 Vbeta and 13 Jbeta primers. TCRdb keeps only in-frame clones here, not all; method: immunoSEQ multiplex PCR. The profile shows about 120,000 clones, about 10% of them singletons. Germline lookup yields CDR1 MDHEN and CDR2 SYDVKM. V shed 5 bases and J shed 7 bases, with 20 bases lying between them. The CDR3 has 15 amino acids. General study results and limits: Specificity for CMV antigens was confirmed in vitro for three of the CMV-associated chains.

V usage is TRBV28 and J usage is TRBJ1-2; D gene ambiguous. The sequenced sample consisted of PBMCs. This clonotype was sampled from a woman aged 18-30 years in good health and CMV-seropositive. The CDR3 spells CASSTQVPNYGGYTF. The CDR3, as DNA: TGTGCCAGCAGTACCCAAGTCCCTAACTATGGTGGCTACACCTTC.